Below, 22 T cell receptor beta chains from the same sample are listed, as sequenced in a study of T cells after posttransplantation cyclophosphamide. The data were produced by immunoSEQ multiplex PCR, yet TCRdb's version contains in-frame clones alone and is incomplete. This table has some 54,000 clones, roughly 94% appearing once. Sequenced material: PBMCs. These receptors originate from a woman aged 30 to 39 in good health and a related stem cell transplant donor.

The chain has TRBV7-3 and TRBJ2-1, with D perhaps TRBD1 (6 bases). The CDR3 totals 14 residues. V was clipped by 4 bases and J by 6 bases, with 13 bases between them. The V gene's germline CDR1 is SGHTA and CDR2 FQGTGA. CDR3 protein: CASSSTTGTNEQFF. Here the CDR3 DNA reads TGTGCCAGCAGCTCCACAACAGGGACCAATGAGCAGTTCTTC.

The chain uses TRBV7-6 and TRBJ1-6; no firm D call. The length of the CDR3 is 16 residues. Germline V CDR1 and CDR2: SGHVS, FNYEAQ. V lost 5 bases to trimming and J lost 8 bases, with 19 bases between them. CDR3 residues: CASSPDVGLPHSPLHF. In DNA, the CDR3 is TGTGCCAGCAGCCCGGACGTCGGACTCCCTCATTCACCCCTCCACTTT.

The table lists this clone with a few counts. This chain connects TRBV28 to TRBJ1-1, with TRBD1 identical over 8 bases. CDR1 is MDHEN and CDR2 is SYDVKM in the germline V gene. The CDR3 spans 14 residues. The J segment lost 1 base and the V segment lost 5 bases, leaving 3 bases of the junction unmatched. CDR3 residues: CASSDRGSNTEAFF. DNA of the CDR3: TGTGCCAGCAGTGACAGGGGATCGAACACTGAAGCTTTCTTT.

The genes are TRBV6-5 and TRBJ2-1; 9 bases match TRBD2. V trimming: 6 bases; J trimming: 7 bases; junction bases outside the gene matches: 10. CDR3 length: 15 amino acids. In germline, CDR1 is MNHEY, CDR2 SVGAGI. The CDR3 DNA follows: TGTGCCAGCAGCCCCGCGGGGGGGGGCCTAAATGAGCAGTTCTTC. Its translation is CASSPAGGGLNEQFF.

The chain has TRBV30 and TRBJ1-1; TRBD1 matches at 10 bases. Germline loops: CDR1 GTSNPN, CDR2 SVGIG (reference sequence). The CDR3 totals 16 residues. After removal of 3 bases from V and 4 bases from J, the junction contained 11 bases not matched to a gene. This CDR3 is CAWSETGGGSPTEAFF. In DNA form, the CDR3 reads TGTGCCTGGAGCGAGACAGGGGGCGGATCCCCCACTGAAGCTTTCTTT.

The chain recombines TRBV25-1 with TRBJ2-1; no firm D call. V shed 10 bases and J shed 9 bases, with 10 bases lying between them. The length of the CDR3 is 10 residues. The V gene's germline CDR1 is MGHDK and CDR2 SYGVNS. The DNA of the CDR3 is TGTGCCACAGACACCGGTGAGCAGTTCTTC. Amino acids: CATDTGEQFF. Full variable domain (outside the CDR3, taken from reference TRBV25-1 and TRBJ2-1): EADIYQTPRYLVIGTGKKITLECSQTMGHDKMYWYQQDPGMELHLIHYSYGVNSTEKGDLSSESTVSRIRTEHFPLTLESARPSHTSQYLCATDTGEQFFGPGTRLTVL.

This chain connects TRBV2 to TRBJ2-2; tentative D call: TRBD2 (5 bases). CDR3 length: 14 amino acids. Trimming stripped 8 bases from V and 1 base from J, with 11 bases between. CDR1 and CDR2 from the germline V gene are SNHLY and FYNNEI. The CDR3 here is CASGGLLNTGELFF. The CDR3 DNA reads TGTGCCAGCGGAGGACTGTTGAACACCGGGGAGCTGTTTTTT.

The chain recombines TRBV11-2 with TRBJ1-1; D is undetermined. The V gene's germline CDR1 is SGHAT and CDR2 FQNNGV. This CDR3 is 14 amino acids long. Trimming took 1 base from V and 1 from J, leaving 7 bases between them. The DNA of the CDR3 is TGTGCCAGCAGCTTAGTTAGGAGGAACACTGAAGCTTTCTTT. Translated: CASSLVRRNTEAFF.

V is TRBV25-1 and J is TRBJ1-4; D gene uncertain. Germline V gene lookup returns CDR1 MGHDK and CDR2 SYGVNS. CDR3 size: 15 residues. The ends were cut back, 6 bases at V and 5 bases at J, with 16 bases in the middle. CDR3 coding DNA: TGTGCCAGCAGCTCCTCAGGTACAGCAAATGAAAAACTGTTTTTT. Translating it yields CASSSSGTANEKLFF.

The chain joins TRBV27 to TRBJ1-1, with 7 bases identical to TRBD1. The CDR3 is made up of 13 amino acids. Trimming removed 6 bases from V and 6 bases from J; junction bases left unmatched: 7. The V gene's germline CDR1 is MNHEY and CDR2 SMNVEV (reference sequence). CDR3 bases: TGTGCCAGCAGGATACACGGGACAGCTGAAGCTTTCTTT. Its translation: CASRIHGTAEAFF.

In regard to this clone: One junction end disagrees with the germline gene, perhaps due to a read error. The genes are TRBV7-9 and TRBJ1-2, with a possible D match to TRBD1 (6 bases). The germline V gene encodes CDR1 SEHNR and CDR2 FQNEAQ (reference sequence). This CDR3 has 13 amino acids. In DNA, the CDR3 is TGTGCCAGCAGCCCGGGAGGGGAGACAGGTCACGCTTTC. Residues: CASSPGGETGHAF. Looking up the rest from reference TRBV7-9 and TRBJ1-2 gives the full variable domain: DTGVSQNPRHKITKRGQNVTFRCDPISEHNRLYWYRQTLGQGPEFLTYFQNEAQLEKSRLLSDRFSAERPKGSFSTLEIQRTEQGDSAMYLCASSPGGETGHAFGSGTRLTVV.

This clone was observed a single time. The rearrangement links TRBV11-2 to TRBJ2-5; the match to TRBD2 covers 9 bases. The CDR3 totals 17 residues. V was pared by 0 bases and J by 5 bases, with 10 bases of the junction left unmatched. From germline, CDR1 is SGHAT and CDR2 FQNNGV. The CDR3, as DNA: TGTGCCAGCAGCTTAGATCAGGGCGGGGGGGCGGAGGAGACCCAGTACTTC. This translates into CASSLDQGGGAEETQYF.

The gene calls are TRBV10-3 and TRBJ2-1; D unresolved. Germline CDR1 ENHRY, CDR2 SYGVKD. V lost 8 bases, J lost 7 bases, and 12 bases lay in between. CDR3 length: 12 amino acids. The CDR3 coding sequence is TGTGCCATCTTAGATCCGCCGAATGAGCAGTTCTTC. Translating it yields CAILDPPNEQFF.

The rearrangement joins TRBV9 to TRBJ1-2; D is unclear. Germline V lookup: CDR1 SGDLS, CDR2 YYNGEE. The germline V and J ends were trimmed by 4 bases and 7 bases, with 11 bases remaining between them. The CDR3 extends over 12 amino acids. The CDR3 DNA reads TGTGCCAGCAGCACGACGGAGGGTGGCTACACCTTC. Residues: CASSTTEGGYTF. Using reference TRBV9 and TRBJ1-2 for the parts outside the CDR3, the full variable domain is DSGVTQTPKHLITATGQRVTLRCSPRSGDLSVYWYQQSLDQGLQFLIQYYNGEERAKGNILERFSAQQFPDLHSELNLSSLELGDSALYFCASSTTEGGYTFGSGTRLTVV.

This chain uses TRBV7-2 with TRBJ2-2, with D possibly being TRBD2 (6 bases). Trimming left V 6 bases short and J 9 bases short, with 8 bases between. This CDR3 comprises 11 residues. Germline CDR1 and CDR2: SGHTA and FQGNSA. Written as DNA, the CDR3 is TGTGCCAGCAGGGGAGGAAGGGAGCTGTTTTTT. It specifies CASRGGRELFF.

The V and J genes are TRBV12-2 and TRBJ1-1. TRBV12-2 is recorded as a pseudogene. The CDR3 totals 14 residues. The CDR3 DNA sequence: TGTGCAAGTCGCTTATGTTGGAGGAACACTGAAGCTTTCTTT. Its protein product is CASRLCWRNTEAFF.

This clone was observed a single time. The genes are TRBV2 and TRBJ1-6, with a weak D call TRBD1 (6 bases). Between the trimmed V and J ends, which lost 6 bases and 5 bases, there was a span of 14 bases. Germline assignment: CDR1 SNHLY and CDR2 FYNNEI. The CDR3 is 15 amino acids. This chain's CDR3 is CASRADSTNNSPLHF. The CDR3 coding sequence is TGTGCCAGCAGGGCGGACAGCACGAATAATTCACCCCTCCACTTT.

This chain links TRBV5-1 with TRBJ2-2; 7 nucleotides agree with TRBD2. V lost 2 bases and J lost 6; bases outside the gene matches: 4. The germline V gene encodes CDR1 SGHRS and CDR2 YFSETQ. There are 14 residues in the CDR3. The CDR3 nucleotides read TGCGCCAGCAGCTTTGGGAGGGGCGCCGGGGAGCTGTTTTTT. This gives the protein CASSFGRGAGELFF.

V and J are TRBV2 and TRBJ1-1; D is perhaps TRBD1 (5 bases). In germline, CDR1 is SNHLY, CDR2 FYNNEI. The CDR3 totals 13 residues. Trimming left V 1 base short and J 7 bases short, with 10 bases between. CDR3 protein: CASSEVGGDEAFF. CDR3 nucleotides: TGTGCCAGCAGTGAAGTCGGGGGTGATGAAGCTTTCTTT.

V usage is TRBV28 and J usage is TRBJ2-6, with D maybe TRBD1 (6 bases). The CDR3 runs to 18 residues. Trimming stripped 6 bases from V and 3 bases from J, with 21 bases between. Germline V CDR1 and CDR2: MDHEN, SYDVKM. This CDR3 reads CASSLRTATRDGANVLTF. The CDR3 DNA sequence: TGTGCCAGCAGCCTAAGGACAGCTACTCGGGATGGGGCCAACGTCCTGACTTTC.

The genes are TRBV6-4 and TRBJ1-5, with D hard to call. CDR3 length equals 13 residues. V was cut by 2 bases and J by 6 bases, with 8 bases left in between. The germline CDR1 and CDR2 sequences are MRHNA and SNTAGT. The CDR3 DNA sequence: TGTGCCAGCAGTGACAAATGGGCTCAGCCCCAGCATTTT. Protein: CASSDKWAQPQHF.

This clone occurred once. The CDR3 DNA follows: TGTGCCAGCAGTTTATCTCCGCCCGACAGGGGGAACACCATATATTTT. Its protein product is CASSLSPPDRGNTIYF. The chain employs TRBV27 and TRBJ1-3; 9 bases agree with TRBD1. V trimming: 0 bases; J trimming: 7 bases; junction bases outside the gene matches: 7. The CDR3 spans 16 residues. CDR1 is MNHEY and CDR2 is SMNVEV in the germline V gene (reference sequence).